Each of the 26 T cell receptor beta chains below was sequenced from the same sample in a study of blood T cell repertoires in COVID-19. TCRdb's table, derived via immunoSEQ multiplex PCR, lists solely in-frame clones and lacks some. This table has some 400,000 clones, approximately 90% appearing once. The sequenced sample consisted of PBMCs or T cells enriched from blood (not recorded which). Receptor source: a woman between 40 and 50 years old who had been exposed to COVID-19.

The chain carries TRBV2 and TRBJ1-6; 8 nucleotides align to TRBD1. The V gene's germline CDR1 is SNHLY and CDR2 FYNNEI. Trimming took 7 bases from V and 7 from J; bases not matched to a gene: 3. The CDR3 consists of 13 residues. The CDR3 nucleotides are TGTGCCAGCAAGTGGGACAGGAATTCACCCCTCCACTTT. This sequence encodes CASKWDRNSPLHF.

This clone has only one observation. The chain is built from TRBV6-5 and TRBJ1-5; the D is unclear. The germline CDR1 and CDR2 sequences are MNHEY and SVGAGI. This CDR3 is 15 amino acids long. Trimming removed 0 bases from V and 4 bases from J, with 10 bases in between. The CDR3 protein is CASSYSSVVNQPQHF. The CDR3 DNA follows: TGTGCCAGCAGTTACTCGAGTGTGGTTAATCAGCCCCAGCATTTT.

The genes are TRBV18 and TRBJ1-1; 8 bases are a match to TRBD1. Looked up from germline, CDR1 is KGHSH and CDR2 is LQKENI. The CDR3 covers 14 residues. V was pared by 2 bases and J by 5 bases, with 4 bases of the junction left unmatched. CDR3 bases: TGTGCCAGCTCACCAGGACAGGGACGGACTGAAGCTTTCTTT. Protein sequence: CASSPGQGRTEAFF. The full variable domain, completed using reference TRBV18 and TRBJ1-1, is NAGVMQNPRHLVRRRGQEARLRCSPMKGHSHVYWYRQLPEEGLKFMVYLQKENIIDESGMPKERFSAEFPKEGPSILRIQQVVRGDSAAYFCASSPGQGRTEAFFGQGTRLTVV.

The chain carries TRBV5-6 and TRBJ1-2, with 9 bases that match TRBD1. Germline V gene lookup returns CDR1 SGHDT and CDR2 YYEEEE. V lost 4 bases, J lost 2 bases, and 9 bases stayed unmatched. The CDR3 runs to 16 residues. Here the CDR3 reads CASSPTGTGWNYGYTF. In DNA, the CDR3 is TGTGCCAGCAGCCCCACCGGGACAGGGTGGAACTATGGCTACACCTTC.

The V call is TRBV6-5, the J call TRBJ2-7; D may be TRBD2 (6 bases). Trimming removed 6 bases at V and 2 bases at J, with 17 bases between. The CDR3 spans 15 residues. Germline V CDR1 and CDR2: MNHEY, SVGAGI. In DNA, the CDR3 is TGTGCCAGCAGCCCACTTAGCGGTCCTACCTACGAGCAGTACTTC. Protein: CASSPLSGPTYEQYF.

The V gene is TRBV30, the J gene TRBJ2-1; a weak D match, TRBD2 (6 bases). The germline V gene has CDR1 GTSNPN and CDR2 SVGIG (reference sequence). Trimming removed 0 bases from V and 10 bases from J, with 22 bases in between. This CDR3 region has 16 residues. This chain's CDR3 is CAWSVRIGLASNEQFF. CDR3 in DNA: TGTGCCTGGAGTGTAAGAATTGGCCTAGCGTCTAACGAGCAGTTCTTC.

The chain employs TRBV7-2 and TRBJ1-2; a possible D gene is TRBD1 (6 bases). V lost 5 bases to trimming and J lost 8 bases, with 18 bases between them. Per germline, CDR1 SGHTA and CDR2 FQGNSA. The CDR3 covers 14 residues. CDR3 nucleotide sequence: TGTGCCAGCAGCACCGGACAGCCCGGCGGAGGCTACACCTTC. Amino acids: CASSTGQPGGGYTF.

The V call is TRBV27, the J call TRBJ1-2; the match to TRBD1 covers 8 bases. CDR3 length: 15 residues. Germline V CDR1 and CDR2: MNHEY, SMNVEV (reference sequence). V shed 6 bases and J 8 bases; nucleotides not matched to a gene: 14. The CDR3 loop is CASRDGGQGAIGYTF. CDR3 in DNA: TGTGCCAGCAGGGACGGGGGGCAGGGGGCAATCGGCTACACCTTC.

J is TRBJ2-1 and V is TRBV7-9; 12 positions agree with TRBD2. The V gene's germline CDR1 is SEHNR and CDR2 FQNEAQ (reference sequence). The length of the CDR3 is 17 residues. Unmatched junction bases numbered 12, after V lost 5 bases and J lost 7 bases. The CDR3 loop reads CASSTKTGTSGWNEQFF. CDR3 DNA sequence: TGTGCCAGCAGCACAAAAACCGGGACTAGCGGGTGGAATGAGCAGTTCTTC.

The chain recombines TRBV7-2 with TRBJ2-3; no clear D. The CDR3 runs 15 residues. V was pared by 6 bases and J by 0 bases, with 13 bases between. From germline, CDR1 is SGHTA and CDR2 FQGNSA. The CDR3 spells CASRIIAVSTDTQYF. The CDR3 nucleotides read TGTGCCAGCAGGATTATAGCCGTTAGCACAGATACGCAGTATTTT.

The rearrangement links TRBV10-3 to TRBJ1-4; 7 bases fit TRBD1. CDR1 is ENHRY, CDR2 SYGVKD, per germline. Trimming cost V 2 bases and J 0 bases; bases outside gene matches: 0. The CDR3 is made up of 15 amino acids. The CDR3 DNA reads TGTGCCATCAGTGAGGGGACAGCAACTAATGAAAAACTGTTTTTT. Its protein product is CAISEGTATNEKLFF.

CDR3 region: CASSIPGTGLQFF. For the CDR3, the DNA is TGTGCCAGTAGTATCCCCGGGACAGGACTGCAGTTCTTC. The chain uses TRBV19 and TRBJ2-1; TRBD1 matches 8 bases. Germline CDR1 reads LNHDA; CDR2 reads SQIVND (reference sequence). Trimming at V came to 3 bases and at J to 12 bases, leaving 7 bases not matched to a gene. This CDR3 region has 13 residues.

Here the CDR3 reads CASSQVRVGNTIYF. In nucleotides, the CDR3 is TGTGCCAGCAGCCAAGTCAGGGTTGGAAACACCATATATTTT. The V and J genes are TRBV14 and TRBJ1-3, with D possibly TRBD1 on 5 matching bases. The CDR3 loop spans 14 amino acids. In germline, CDR1 is SGHDN, CDR2 FVKESK. V lost 1 base, J lost 3 bases, and 7 bases lay in between.

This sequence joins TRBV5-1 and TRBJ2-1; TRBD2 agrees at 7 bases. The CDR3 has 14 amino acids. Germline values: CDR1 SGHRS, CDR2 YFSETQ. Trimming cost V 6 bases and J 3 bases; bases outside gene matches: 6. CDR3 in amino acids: CASTGGAVYNEQFF. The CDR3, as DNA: TGCGCCAGCACGGGGGGTGCAGTCTACAATGAGCAGTTCTTC.

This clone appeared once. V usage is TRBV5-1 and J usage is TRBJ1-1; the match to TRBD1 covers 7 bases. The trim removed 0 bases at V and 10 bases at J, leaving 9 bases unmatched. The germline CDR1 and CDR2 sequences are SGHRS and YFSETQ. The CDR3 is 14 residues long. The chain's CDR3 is CASSLGDFGTVAFF. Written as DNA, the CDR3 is TGCGCCAGCAGCTTGGGGGACTTCGGGACAGTAGCTTTCTTT. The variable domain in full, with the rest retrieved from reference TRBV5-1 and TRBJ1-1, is KAGVTQTPRYLIKTRGQQVTLSCSPISGHRSVSWYQQTPGQGLQFLFEYFSETQRNKGNFPGRFSGRQFSNSRSEMNVSTLELGDSALYLCASSLGDFGTVAFFGQGTRLTVV.

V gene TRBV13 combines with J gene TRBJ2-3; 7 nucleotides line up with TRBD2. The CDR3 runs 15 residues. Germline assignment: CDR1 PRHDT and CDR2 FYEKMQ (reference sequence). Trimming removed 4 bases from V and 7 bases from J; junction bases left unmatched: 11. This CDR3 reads CASSSLGGSGNTQYF. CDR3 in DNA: TGTGCCAGCAGCTCCCTCGGCGGGAGTGGGAATACGCAGTATTTT.

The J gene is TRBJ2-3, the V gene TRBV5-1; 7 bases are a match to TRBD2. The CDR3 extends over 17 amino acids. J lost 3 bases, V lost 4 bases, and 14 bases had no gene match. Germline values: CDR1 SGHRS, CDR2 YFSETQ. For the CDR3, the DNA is TGCGCCAGCAGCCCCCCCACCAGCGGGACGGGGACAGATACGCAGTATTTT. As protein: CASSPPTSGTGTDTQYF.

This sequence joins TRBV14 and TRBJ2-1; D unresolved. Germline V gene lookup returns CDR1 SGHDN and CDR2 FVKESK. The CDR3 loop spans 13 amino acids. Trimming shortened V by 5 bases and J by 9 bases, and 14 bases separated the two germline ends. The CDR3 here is CASSTTAVPEQFF. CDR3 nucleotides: TGTGCCAGCAGCACGACTGCCGTGCCTGAGCAGTTCTTC.

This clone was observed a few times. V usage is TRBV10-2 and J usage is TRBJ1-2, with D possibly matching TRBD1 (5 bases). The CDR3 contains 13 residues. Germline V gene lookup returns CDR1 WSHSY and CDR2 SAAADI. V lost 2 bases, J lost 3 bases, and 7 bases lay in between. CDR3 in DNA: TGCGCCAGCAGTGAGGGCAGGGACTATGGCTACACCTTC. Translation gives CASSEGRDYGYTF.

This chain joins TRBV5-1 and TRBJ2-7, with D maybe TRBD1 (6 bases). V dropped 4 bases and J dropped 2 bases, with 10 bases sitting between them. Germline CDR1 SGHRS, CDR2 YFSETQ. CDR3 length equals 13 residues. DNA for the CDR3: TGCGCCAGCAGCCGGGACATGCCCTACGAGCAGTACTTC. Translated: CASSRDMPYEQYF.

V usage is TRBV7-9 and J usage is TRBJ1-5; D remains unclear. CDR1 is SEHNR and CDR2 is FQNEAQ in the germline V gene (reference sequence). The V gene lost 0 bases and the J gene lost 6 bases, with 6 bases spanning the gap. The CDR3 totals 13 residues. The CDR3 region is CASSLAPGQPQHF. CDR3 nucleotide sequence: TGTGCCAGCAGCTTAGCCCCCGGTCAGCCCCAGCATTTT.

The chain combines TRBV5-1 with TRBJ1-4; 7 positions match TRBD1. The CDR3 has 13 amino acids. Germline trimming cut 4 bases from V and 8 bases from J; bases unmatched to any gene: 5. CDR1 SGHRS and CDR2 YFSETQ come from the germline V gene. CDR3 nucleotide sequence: TGCGCCAGCAGCGCCGGGGACAGCGAAAAACTGTTTTTT. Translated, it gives CASSAGDSEKLFF.

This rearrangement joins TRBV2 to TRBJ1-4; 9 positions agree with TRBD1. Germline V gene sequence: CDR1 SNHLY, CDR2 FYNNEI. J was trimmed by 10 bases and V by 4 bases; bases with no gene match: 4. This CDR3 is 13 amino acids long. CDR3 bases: TGTGCCAGCAGTGGAGAGACAGGGGGAAAACTGTTTTTT. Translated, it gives CASSGETGGKLFF.

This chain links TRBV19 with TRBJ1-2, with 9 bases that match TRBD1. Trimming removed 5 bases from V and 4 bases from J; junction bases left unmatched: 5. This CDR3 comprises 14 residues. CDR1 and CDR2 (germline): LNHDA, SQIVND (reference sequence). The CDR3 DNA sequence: TGTGCCAGTAGTGCCGGACAGGGGAGCTATGGCTACACCTTC. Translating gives CASSAGQGSYGYTF.

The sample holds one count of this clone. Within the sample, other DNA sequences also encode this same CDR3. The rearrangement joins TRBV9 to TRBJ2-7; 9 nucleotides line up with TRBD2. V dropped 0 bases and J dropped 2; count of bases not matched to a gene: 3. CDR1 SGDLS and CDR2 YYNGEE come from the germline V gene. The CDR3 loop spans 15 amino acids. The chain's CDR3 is CASSVGSGGPYEQYF. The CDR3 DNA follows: TGTGCCAGCAGCGTAGGTAGCGGGGGACCCTACGAGCAGTACTTC.

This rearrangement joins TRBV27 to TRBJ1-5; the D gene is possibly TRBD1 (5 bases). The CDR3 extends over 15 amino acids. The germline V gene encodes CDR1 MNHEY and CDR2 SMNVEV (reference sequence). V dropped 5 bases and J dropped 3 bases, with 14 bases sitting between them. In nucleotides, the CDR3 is TGTGCCAGCAGTCCCCGGACAAGTACCAATCAGCCCCAGCATTTT. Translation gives CASSPRTSTNQPQHF.